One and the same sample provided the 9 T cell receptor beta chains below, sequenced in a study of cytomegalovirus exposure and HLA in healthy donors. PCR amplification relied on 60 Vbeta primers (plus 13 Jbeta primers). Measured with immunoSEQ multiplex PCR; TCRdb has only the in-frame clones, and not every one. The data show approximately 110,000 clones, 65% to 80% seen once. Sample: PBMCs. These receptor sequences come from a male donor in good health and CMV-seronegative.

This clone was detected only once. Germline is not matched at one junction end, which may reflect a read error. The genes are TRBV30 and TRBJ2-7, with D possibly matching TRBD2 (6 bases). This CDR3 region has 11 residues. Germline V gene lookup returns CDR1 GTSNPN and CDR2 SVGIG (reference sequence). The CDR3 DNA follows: TGTGCCTGGAGTGGGTCGGGGGTGTCGGACTTC. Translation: CAWSGSGVSDF.

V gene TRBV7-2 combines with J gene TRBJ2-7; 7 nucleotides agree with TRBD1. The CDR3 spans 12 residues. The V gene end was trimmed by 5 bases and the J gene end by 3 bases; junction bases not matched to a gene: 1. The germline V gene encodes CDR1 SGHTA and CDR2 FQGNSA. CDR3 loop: CASSHRGYEQYF. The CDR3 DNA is TGTGCCAGCAGCCACAGGGGCTACGAGCAGTACTTC.

The CDR3 region is CASSYGQGDPYEQYF. The CDR3 DNA follows: TGTGCCAGCAGTTACGGCCAGGGTGACCCCTACGAGCAGTACTTC. The rearrangement links TRBV27 to TRBJ2-7, with D possibly TRBD1 on 5 matching bases. The ends were cut back, 4 bases at V and 2 bases at J, with 15 bases in the middle. This CDR3 region has 15 residues. Germline CDR1 MNHEY, CDR2 SMNVEV (reference sequence).

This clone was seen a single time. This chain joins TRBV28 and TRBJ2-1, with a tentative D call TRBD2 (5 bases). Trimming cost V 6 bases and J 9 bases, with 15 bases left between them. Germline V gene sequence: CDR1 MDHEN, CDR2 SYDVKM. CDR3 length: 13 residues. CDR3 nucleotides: TGTGCCAGCAGAACCTCCGGACTTATTGAGCAGTTCTTC. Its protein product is CASRTSGLIEQFF. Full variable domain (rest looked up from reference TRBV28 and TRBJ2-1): DVKVTQSSRYLVKRTGEKVFLECVQDMDHENMFWYRQDPGLGLRLIYFSYDVKMKEKGDIPEGYSVSREKKERFSLILESASTNQTSMYLCASRTSGLIEQFFGPGTRLTVL.

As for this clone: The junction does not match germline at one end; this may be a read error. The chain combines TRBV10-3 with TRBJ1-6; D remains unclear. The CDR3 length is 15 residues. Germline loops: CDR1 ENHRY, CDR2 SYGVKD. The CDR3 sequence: CAISDGGRPNSPLYF. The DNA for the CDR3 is TGTGCCATCAGTGATGGAGGGAGACCAAATTCACCCCTCTACTTT.

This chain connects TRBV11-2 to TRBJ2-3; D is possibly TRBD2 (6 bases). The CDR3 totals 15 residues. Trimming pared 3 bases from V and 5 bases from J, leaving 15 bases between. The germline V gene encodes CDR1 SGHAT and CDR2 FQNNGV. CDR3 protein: CASSFGGRRIDTQYF. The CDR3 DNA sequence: TGTGCCAGCAGCTTCGGAGGGAGGAGGATAGATACGCAGTATTTT.

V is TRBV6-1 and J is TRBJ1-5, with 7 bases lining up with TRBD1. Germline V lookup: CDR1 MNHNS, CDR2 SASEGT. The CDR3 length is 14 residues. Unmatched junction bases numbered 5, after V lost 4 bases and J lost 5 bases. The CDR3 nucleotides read TGTGCCAGCAGTGCCTACAGGGGTGATCAGCCCCAGCATTTT. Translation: CASSAYRGDQPQHF.

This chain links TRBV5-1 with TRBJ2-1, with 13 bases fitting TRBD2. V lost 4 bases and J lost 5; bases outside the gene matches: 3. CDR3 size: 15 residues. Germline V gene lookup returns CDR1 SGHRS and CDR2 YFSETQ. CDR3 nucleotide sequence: TGCGCCAGCAGCCTACTAGCGGGAGGGGACAATGAGCAGTTCTTC. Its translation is CASSLLAGGDNEQFF.

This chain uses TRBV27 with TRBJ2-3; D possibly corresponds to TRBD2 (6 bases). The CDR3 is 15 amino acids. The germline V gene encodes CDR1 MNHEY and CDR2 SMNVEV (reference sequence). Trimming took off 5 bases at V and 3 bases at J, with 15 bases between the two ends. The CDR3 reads CASSRGTYGTDTQYF. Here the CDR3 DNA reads TGTGCCAGCAGTCGGGGGACGTACGGGACAGATACGCAGTATTTT.